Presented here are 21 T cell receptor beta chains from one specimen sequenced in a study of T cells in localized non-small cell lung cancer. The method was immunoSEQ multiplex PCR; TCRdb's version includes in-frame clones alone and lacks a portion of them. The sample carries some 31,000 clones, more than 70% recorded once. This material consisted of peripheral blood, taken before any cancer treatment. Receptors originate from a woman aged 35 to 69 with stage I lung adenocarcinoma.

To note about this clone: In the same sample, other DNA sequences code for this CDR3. The CDR3 DNA reads as TGTGCCTGGAGTGTCGGAGGGGGTGAGGGGTCCACGCAGTATTTT. Translated, it gives CAWSVGGGEGSTQYF. The rearrangement uses TRBV30 and TRBJ2-3; tentatively, D is TRBD1 or TRBD2 (6 bases each). The ends were cut back, 0 bases at V and 9 bases at J, with 19 bases in the middle. This CDR3 spans 15 amino acids. The germline gives CDR1 GTSNPN, CDR2 SVGIG (reference sequence). The full variable domain, its missing parts supplied by reference TRBV30 and TRBJ2-3, is SQTIHQWPATLVQPVGSPLSLECTVEGTSNPNLYWYRQAAGRGLQLLFYSVGIGQISSEVPQNLSASRPQDRQFILSSKKLLLSDSGFYLCAWSVGGGEGSTQYFGPGTRLTVL.

CDR3 in DNA: TGTGCCATCAGCGAGGGACCGATAGTCTCTGGAAACACCATATATTTT. This sequence encodes CAISEGPIVSGNTIYF. V is TRBV10-3 and J is TRBJ1-3; D is perhaps TRBD1 (5 bases). V lost 6 bases and J 0 bases, leaving 15 bases between the germline ends. The CDR3 consists of 16 residues. In germline, CDR1 is ENHRY, CDR2 SYGVKD.

The CDR3 DNA follows: TGTGCCAGCAGCCAAGAAGTTACGGCCGCCTACGAGCAGTACTTC. It yields the protein CASSQEVTAAYEQYF. V and J are TRBV4-2 and TRBJ2-7, with D uncertain. Germline lookup yields CDR1 LGHNA and CDR2 YNFKEQ. The CDR3 extends over 15 amino acids. Trimming removed 0 bases from V and 2 bases from J, with 11 bases in between.

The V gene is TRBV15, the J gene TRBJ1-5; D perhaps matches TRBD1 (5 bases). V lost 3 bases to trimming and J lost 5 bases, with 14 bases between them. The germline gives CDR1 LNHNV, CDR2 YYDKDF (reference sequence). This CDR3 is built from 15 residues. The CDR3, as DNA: TGTGCCACCAGCAGGGCCCCACCAGGGCATCAGCCCCAGCATTTT. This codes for CATSRAPPGHQPQHF.

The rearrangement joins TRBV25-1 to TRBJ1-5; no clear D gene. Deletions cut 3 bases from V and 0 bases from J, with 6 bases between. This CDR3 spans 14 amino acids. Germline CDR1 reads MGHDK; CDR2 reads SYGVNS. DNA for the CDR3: TGTGCCAGCAGTGAGTTCTATAGCAATCAGCCCCAGCATTTT. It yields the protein CASSEFYSNQPQHF.

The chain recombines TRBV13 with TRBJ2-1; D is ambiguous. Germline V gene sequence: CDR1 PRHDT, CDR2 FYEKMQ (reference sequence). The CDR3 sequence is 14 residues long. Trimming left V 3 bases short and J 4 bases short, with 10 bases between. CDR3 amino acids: CASSFRLIYNEQFF. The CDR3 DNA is TGTGCCAGCAGCTTCAGGCTTATATACAATGAGCAGTTCTTC.

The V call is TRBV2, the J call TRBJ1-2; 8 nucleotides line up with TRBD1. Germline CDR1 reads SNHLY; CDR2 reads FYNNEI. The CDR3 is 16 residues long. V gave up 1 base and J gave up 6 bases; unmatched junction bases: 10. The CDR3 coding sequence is TGTGCCAGCAGTGAAGGGGACAGGTTACAAGTAGATGGCTACACCTTC. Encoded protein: CASSEGDRLQVDGYTF.

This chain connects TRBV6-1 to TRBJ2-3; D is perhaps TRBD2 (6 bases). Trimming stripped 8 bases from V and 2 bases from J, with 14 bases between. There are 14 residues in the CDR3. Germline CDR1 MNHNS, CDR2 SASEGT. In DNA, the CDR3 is TGTGCCAGCCAGGAGGAGGGAGACACAGATACGCAGTATTTT. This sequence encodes CASQEEGDTDTQYF.

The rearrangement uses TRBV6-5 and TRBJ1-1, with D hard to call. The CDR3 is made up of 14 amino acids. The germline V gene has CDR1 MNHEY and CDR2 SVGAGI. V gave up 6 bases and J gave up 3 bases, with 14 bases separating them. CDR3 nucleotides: TGTGCCAGCAGCGGAGGTGGTAAGGACACTGAAGCTTTCTTT. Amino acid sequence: CASSGGGKDTEAFF.

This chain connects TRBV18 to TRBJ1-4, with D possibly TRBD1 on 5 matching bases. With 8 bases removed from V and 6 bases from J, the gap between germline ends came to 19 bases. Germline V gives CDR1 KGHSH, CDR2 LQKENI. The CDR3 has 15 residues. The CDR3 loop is CASAPGGGGDEKLFF. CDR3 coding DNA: TGTGCCAGCGCGCCCGGGGGTGGAGGAGATGAAAAACTGTTTTTT.

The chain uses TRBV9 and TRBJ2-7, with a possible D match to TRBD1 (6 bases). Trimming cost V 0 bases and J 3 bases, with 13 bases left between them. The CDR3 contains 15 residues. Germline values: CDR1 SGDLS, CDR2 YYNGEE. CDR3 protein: CASSVADSYYYEQYF. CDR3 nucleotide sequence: TGTGCCAGCAGCGTAGCGGACAGTTACTACTACGAGCAGTACTTC.

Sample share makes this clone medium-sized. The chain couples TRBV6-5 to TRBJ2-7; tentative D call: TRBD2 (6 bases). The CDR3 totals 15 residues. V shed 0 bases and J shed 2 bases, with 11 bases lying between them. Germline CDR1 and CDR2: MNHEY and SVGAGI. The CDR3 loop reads CASSYSPGRTYEQYF. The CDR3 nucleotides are TGTGCCAGCAGTTACTCTCCAGGGAGGACCTACGAGCAGTACTTC.

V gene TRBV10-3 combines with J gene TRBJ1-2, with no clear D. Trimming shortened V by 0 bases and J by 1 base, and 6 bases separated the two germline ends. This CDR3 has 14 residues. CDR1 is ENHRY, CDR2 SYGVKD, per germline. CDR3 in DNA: TGTGCCATCAGTGAGTCGACGGATAACTATGGCTACACCTTC. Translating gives CAISESTDNYGYTF.

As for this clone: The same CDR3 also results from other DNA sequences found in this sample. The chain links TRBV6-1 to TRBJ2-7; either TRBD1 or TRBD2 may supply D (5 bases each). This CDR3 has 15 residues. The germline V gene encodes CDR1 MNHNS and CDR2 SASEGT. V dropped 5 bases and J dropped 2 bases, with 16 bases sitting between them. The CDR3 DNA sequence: TGTGCCAGCAGTCCGACCCCCGGGGCTACCTACGAGCAGTACTTC. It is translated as CASSPTPGATYEQYF.

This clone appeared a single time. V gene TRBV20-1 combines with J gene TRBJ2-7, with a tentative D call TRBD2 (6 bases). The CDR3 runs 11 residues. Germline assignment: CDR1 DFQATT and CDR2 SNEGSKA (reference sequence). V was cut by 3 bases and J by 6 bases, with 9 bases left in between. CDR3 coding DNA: TGCAGTGCTAGCCGGGGGAGCGAGCAGTACTTC. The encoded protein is CSASRGSEQYF.

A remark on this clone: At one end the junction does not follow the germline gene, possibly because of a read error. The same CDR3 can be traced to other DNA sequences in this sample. The CDR3 DNA is TGTGCCAGCAGCGGAAACCAGCGGGGAGAGAACTATGGCTATACCTTC. Protein sequence: CASSGNQRGENYGYTF. The chain has TRBV4-2 and TRBJ1-2; D is ambiguous. The CDR3 runs to 16 residues. CDR1 and CDR2 (germline): LGHNA, YNFKEQ.

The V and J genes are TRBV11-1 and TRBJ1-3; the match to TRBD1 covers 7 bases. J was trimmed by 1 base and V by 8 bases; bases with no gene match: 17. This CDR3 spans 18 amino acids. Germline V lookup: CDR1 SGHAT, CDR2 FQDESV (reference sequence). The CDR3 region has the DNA TGTGCCAGCCGAGACCCCCGGGACAGTTTTCTTTCTGGAAACACCATATATTTT. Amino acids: CASRDPRDSFLSGNTIYF.

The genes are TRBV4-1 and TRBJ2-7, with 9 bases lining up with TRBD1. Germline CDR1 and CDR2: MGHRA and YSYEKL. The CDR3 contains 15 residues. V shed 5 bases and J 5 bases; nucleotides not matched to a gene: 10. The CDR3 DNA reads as TGCGCCAGCAGCACCCGCGGGACAGGGCCCCACGAGCAGTACTTC. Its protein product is CASSTRGTGPHEQYF.

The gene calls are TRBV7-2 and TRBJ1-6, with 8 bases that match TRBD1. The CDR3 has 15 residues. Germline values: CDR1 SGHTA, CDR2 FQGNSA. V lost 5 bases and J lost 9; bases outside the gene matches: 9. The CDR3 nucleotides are TGTGCCAGCAGCGCCGGACAGGGACCCGCTTCACCCCTCCACTTT. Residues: CASSAGQGPASPLHF.

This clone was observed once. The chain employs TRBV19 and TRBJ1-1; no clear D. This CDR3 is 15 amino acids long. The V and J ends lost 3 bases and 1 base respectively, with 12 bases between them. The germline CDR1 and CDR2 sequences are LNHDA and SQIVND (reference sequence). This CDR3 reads CASSMTGLTNTEAFF. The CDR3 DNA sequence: TGTGCCAGTAGTATGACCGGACTGACGAACACTGAAGCTTTCTTT.

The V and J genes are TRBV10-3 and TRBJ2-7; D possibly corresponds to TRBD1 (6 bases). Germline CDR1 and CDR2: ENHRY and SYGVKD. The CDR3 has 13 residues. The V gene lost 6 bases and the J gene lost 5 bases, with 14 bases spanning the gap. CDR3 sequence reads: CAISVDSKDEQYF. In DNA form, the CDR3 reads TGTGCCATCAGCGTGGACAGTAAGGACGAGCAGTACTTC.